The 9 T cell receptor beta chains below were found in one sample sequenced in a study of cytomegalovirus exposure and HLA in healthy donors. PCR primers comprised 60 Vbeta and 13 Jbeta primers. Sequenced by immunoSEQ multiplex PCR; TCRdb stores in-frame clones only, minus some. Of more than 95,000 clones in the sample, 69% were seen once. Sequenced sample: PBMCs. These receptors originate from a man aged 25 to 40 in good health and CMV-seronegative.

The chain employs TRBV10-3 and TRBJ1-1, with D uncertain. The germline V gene encodes CDR1 ENHRY and CDR2 SYGVKD. CDR3 length: 14 residues. Trimming cost V 4 bases and J 2 bases, with 11 bases left between them. CDR3 DNA sequence: TGTGCCATCAGTGTTCGGGGAGAAAACACTGAAGCTTTCTTT. Translation: CAISVRGENTEAFF.

The gene calls are TRBV19 and TRBJ2-7; 8 nucleotides agree with TRBD1. The CDR3 runs 14 residues. The germline V gene has CDR1 LNHDA and CDR2 SQIVND (reference sequence). J gave up 2 bases and V 9 bases, and 9 bases lay outside the gene matches. The CDR3 spells CASKMTGVTYEQYF. CDR3 in DNA: TGTGCCAGCAAGATGACAGGGGTCACCTACGAGCAGTACTTC. Full variable domain (missing parts from reference TRBV19 and TRBJ2-7): DGGITQSPKYLFRKEGQNVTLSCEQNLNHDAMYWYRQDPGQGLRLIYYSQIVNDFQKGDIAEGYSVSREKKESFPLTVTSAQKNPTAFYLCASKMTGVTYEQYFGPGTRLTVT.

The rearrangement links TRBV25-1 to TRBJ1-6, with TRBD1 as a possible D gene (6 bases). CDR1 is MGHDK, CDR2 SYGVNS, per germline. This CDR3 is built from 15 residues. With 5 bases removed from V and 3 bases from J, the gap between germline ends came to 11 bases. CDR3 in amino acids: CASSFTRGYNSPLHF. The CDR3 DNA is TGTGCCAGCAGTTTCACCAGGGGCTATAATTCACCCCTCCACTTT.

The J gene is TRBJ2-5, the V gene TRBV6-1, with a weak D call TRBD1 (6 bases). In germline, CDR1 is MNHNS, CDR2 SASEGT. The CDR3 is 14 amino acids. Trimming pared 5 bases from V and 0 bases from J, leaving 10 bases between. DNA of the CDR3: TGTGCCAGCAGTTTCGACAGGCACCAAGAGACCCAGTACTTC. It is translated as CASSFDRHQETQYF.

The rearrangement links TRBV28 to TRBJ2-4, with D perhaps matching TRBD1 (6 bases). V lost 1 base, J lost 12 bases, and 13 bases lay in between. The CDR3 is 13 amino acids. The germline V gene encodes CDR1 MDHEN and CDR2 SYDVKM. The CDR3 sequence is CASSLSGVGSQYF. The CDR3 DNA follows: TGTGCCAGCAGTTTATCAGGGGTGGGCAGTCAGTACTTC.

The chain couples TRBV2 to TRBJ1-5; 9 nucleotides line up with TRBD1. The CDR3 has 15 residues. Germline CDR1 reads SNHLY; CDR2 reads FYNNEI. J lost 7 bases, V lost 4 bases, and 8 bases had no gene match. This chain's CDR3 is CASSGWTGEQQPQHF. The CDR3 DNA reads TGTGCCAGCAGTGGTTGGACAGGGGAGCAACAGCCCCAGCATTTT. Drawing the rest from reference TRBV2 and TRBJ1-5, the complete variable domain is EPEVTQTPSHQVTQMGQEVILRCVPISNHLYFYWYRQILGQKVEFLVSFYNNEISEKSEIFDDQFSVERPDGSNFTLKIRSTKLEDSAMYFCASSGWTGEQQPQHFGDGTRLSIL.

The chain employs TRBV11-1 and TRBJ2-1; 8 bases agree with TRBD2. After removal of 5 bases from V and 5 bases from J, the junction contained 8 bases not matched to a gene. CDR3 size: 15 residues. Germline CDR1 reads SGHAT; CDR2 reads FQDESV (reference sequence). As DNA, the CDR3 is TGTGCCAGCAGCCCCTCTAGCGGGCCTAACAATGAGCAGTTCTTC. Translated, it gives CASSPSSGPNNEQFF. Looking up the rest from reference TRBV11-1 and TRBJ2-1 gives the full variable domain: EAEVAQSPRYKITEKSQAVAFWCDPISGHATLYWYRQILGQGPELLVQFQDESVVDDSQLPKDRFSAERLKGVDSTLKIQPAELGDSAMYLCASSPSSGPNNEQFFGPGTRLTVL.

The rearrangement uses TRBV19 and TRBJ1-4, with TRBD1 identical over 7 bases. Per the germline V gene, CDR1 is LNHDA and CDR2 is SQIVND (reference sequence). Losses at the gene ends were 7 bases for V and 7 bases for J; bases not matched to a gene: 18. The CDR3 spans 17 residues. This chain's CDR3 is CASKKTTGIFSGEKLFF. CDR3 coding DNA: TGTGCCAGTAAGAAAACGACAGGGATTTTCTCGGGTGAAAAACTGTTTTTT.

V and J are TRBV9 and TRBJ2-7; a weak D match, TRBD2 (5 bases). V was shortened by 0 bases and J by 0 bases, with 7 bases between the two germline ends. CDR1 is SGDLS, CDR2 YYNGEE, per germline. The CDR3 length is 14 residues. CDR3 protein: CASSVDGSSYEQYF. The CDR3 coding sequence is TGTGCCAGCAGCGTAGATGGGAGCTCCTACGAGCAGTACTTC. The whole variable domain, filled in from reference TRBV9 and TRBJ2-7, reads DSGVTQTPKHLITATGQRVTLRCSPRSGDLSVYWYQQSLDQGLQFLIQYYNGEERAKGNILERFSAQQFPDLHSELNLSSLELGDSALYFCASSVDGSSYEQYFGPGTRLTVT.